The 7 T cell receptor beta chains reported below all come from one sample, sequenced in a study of T cell repertoires in cytomegalovirus infection. These receptors have no identified antigens. MiXCR, applied by TCRdb to the reads, yields one record per CDR3 protein. The sample includes approximately 83,000 distinct CDR3 sequences, around 25% of them seen just once. The sequences come from CD8+ T cells from cultured PBMCs, collected from culture after CMV antigen stimulation. The receptors shown here come from a human donor in good health (CMV status not recorded). Some clones in this sample may be carry-over from other donors' samples.

The chain joins TRBV14 to TRBJ1-4; D is uncertain. This CDR3 region has 14 residues. Trimming removed 0 bases at V and 2 bases at J, with 4 bases between. Germline CDR1 SGHDN, CDR2 FVKESK. The CDR3 nucleotides read TGTGCCAGCAGCCAAGATAAGACTAATGAAAAACTGTTTTTT. Amino acids: CASSQDKTNEKLFF.

The V gene is TRBV5-1, the J gene TRBJ2-1; 8 nucleotides align to TRBD2. The CDR3 is made up of 15 amino acids. The trim removed 7 bases at V and 4 bases at J, leaving 10 bases unmatched. From germline, CDR1 is SGHRS and CDR2 YFSETQ. CDR3 sequence (DNA): TGCGCCAGCCGAAGGCCGGGGGGGATTTACAATGAGCAGTTCTTC. Its translation: CASRRPGGIYNEQFF.

The chain links TRBV20-1 to TRBJ2-4; D is tentatively TRBD1 or TRBD2 (7 bases each). Germline V gene sequence: CDR1 DFQATT, CDR2 SNEGSKA (reference sequence). The CDR3 is 14 amino acids. Trimming removed 6 bases from V and 0 bases from J, with 12 bases in between. Here the CDR3 DNA reads TGCAGTGCCCAGGGGGGGATAGCCAAAAACATTCAGTACTTC. This encodes CSAQGGIAKNIQYF.

The chain has TRBV11-2 and TRBJ2-2; possible D gene TRBD2, 5 bases. CDR1 SGHAT and CDR2 FQNNGV come from the germline V gene. This CDR3 spans 13 amino acids. V shed 1 base and J shed 7 bases, with 7 bases lying between them. The CDR3 sequence: CASSLAGLGELFF. The CDR3 nucleotides are TGTGCCAGCAGCTTAGCAGGACTCGGGGAGCTGTTTTTT.

This clonotype showed up just a few times. This chain links TRBV7-6 with TRBJ2-2; 7 nucleotides agree with TRBD2. V was pared by 4 bases and J by 4 bases, with 6 bases of the junction left unmatched. Germline values: CDR1 SGHVS, CDR2 FNYEAQ. The CDR3 has 15 residues. In DNA form, the CDR3 reads TGTGCCAGCAGCTCAAGGGAGCGGGGCACCGGGGAGCTGTTTTTT. Protein sequence: CASSSRERGTGELFF.

The J gene is TRBJ2-1, the V gene TRBV12-3 or TRBV12-4; 8 positions agree with TRBD1. Germline trimming cut 8 bases from V and 7 bases from J; bases unmatched to any gene: 1. The CDR3 consists of 11 residues. CDR3: CASDRGNEQFF. The DNA for the CDR3 is TGTGCCAGCGACAGGGGAAATGAGCAGTTCTTC.

The CDR3 nucleotides read TGTGCCAGCAGTTCCAGGGGCCGCTCCGCTTACGAGCAGTACTTC. Its translation is CASSSRGRSAYEQYF. V usage is TRBV7-9 and J usage is TRBJ2-7, with D perhaps matching TRBD1 (6 bases). CDR1 is SEHNR, CDR2 FQNEAQ, per germline (reference sequence). Deletions cut 6 bases from V and 4 bases from J, with 19 bases between. CDR3 size: 15 residues.